This T cell receptor beta chain was identified during a study of blood T cells in healthy people across ages. Study observations and caveats: Diversity of TCR beta correlated strongly with naive T cell percentage.

Points on this clonotype: Its antigen is as yet unknown.

There are 15 residues in the CDR3. V was trimmed by 5 bases and J by 2 bases, leaving 16 bases between them. Germline CDR1 is SGHTA and CDR2 is FQGNSA. Alongside a J-beta primer mix, a sample-barcoded 5' primer served in a second PCR lasting roughly 7 to 12 cycles. Each TCR beta cDNA got a 12-nucleotide random molecular identifier. One entry per CDR3 protein, called by TCRdb with MiXCR from the 5' RACE reads. In the table there are hundreds of thousands of distinct CDR3 sequences, 25% of which are singletons. This sample also belongs to another study, concerning T cells of mothers and their children.

This chain uses TRBV7-2 with TRBJ2-7, with D possibly matching TRBD2 (6 bases). The source of this sequence is a boy younger than 18 in good health. Sequences were obtained from blood. The CDR3 DNA sequence: TGTGCCAGCAGCCTGACGTTAGCGGTTACCTACGAGCAGTACTTC. Its translation: CASSLTLAVTYEQYF.